The present T cell receptor beta chain was sequenced within a study of blood T cell repertoires in COVID-19. In the study overall: The samples span acute and convalescent COVID-19 from the United States, Italy and Spain. Nucleic acid was either cDNA or gDNA, and it came from T cells, B-cell-depleted T cells, or PBMCs.

Followed over time, Seattle patients had been enrolled while infection was active. In the source study's methods: It was from reference gene primer amplification that nucleated cell counts were estimated. Repertoires were generated with immunoSEQ multiplex PCR, while TCRdb's copy carries only in-frame clones and drops some. V and J calls and clone size come straight from that table; D and trimming were deduced from the DNA. The sample carries 100,000 to 150,000 clones, around nine tenths recorded once. This CDR3 spans 15 amino acids. Trimming at V came to 1 base and at J to 5 bases, leaving 5 bases not matched to a gene. The V gene's germline CDR1 is SGHTA and CDR2 FQGNSA. This clone was observed a few times.

Sequenced input: peripheral blood. The TCR was taken from a man aged 50-59 years with COVID-19, enrolled during active disease. The gene calls are TRBV7-2 and TRBJ2-5; 9 bases align to TRBD2. The CDR3: CASSLVAGVEETQYF. In nucleotides, the CDR3 is TGTGCCAGCAGCTTAGTAGCGGGAGTAGAGGAGACCCAGTACTTC.